Shown below are 20 T cell receptor beta chains from a single sample sequenced in a study of blood T cell repertoires in COVID-19 (dated by TCRdb to 2018 to 2020). To prepare the library, the immunoSEQ multiplex PCR assay was applied. TCRdb retrieved this table from immuneACCESS and kept in-frame rearrangements only. Not all clones are present; in checked studies, unresolved V genes account for under half, and no reason is known for the remainder. The table for this sample lists approximately 130,000 clones; over 75% of them were counted only once. The ten most abundant clones make up around 4% of the sample. The sample was peripheral blood. These TCRs come from a man in his 60s with acute or convalescent COVID-19.

This sequence joins TRBV19 and TRBJ1-4, with D possibly matching TRBD1 (6 bases). V lost 7 bases and J lost 4, with 13 bases in between. This CDR3 spans 14 amino acids. Per germline, CDR1 LNHDA and CDR2 SQIVND (reference sequence). The CDR3 coding sequence is TGTGCCAGTACCACAGACAGGATTAATGAAAAACTGTTTTTT. Residues: CASTTDRINEKLFF.

Worth noting for this clone: Other DNA sequences in the sample encode the same CDR3. The chain is built from TRBV19 and TRBJ2-2; possible D gene TRBD2, 6 bases. V dropped 1 base and J dropped 5 bases, with 8 bases sitting between them. Germline V gene sequence: CDR1 LNHDA, CDR2 SQIVND (reference sequence). CDR3 length: 14 residues. CDR3 sequence reads: CASSIGRGTGELFF. The CDR3 bases are TGTGCCAGTAGTATAGGGAGGGGTACCGGGGAGCTGTTTTTT.

The chain has TRBV18 and TRBJ2-6; the match to TRBD1 covers 8 bases. The germline gives CDR1 KGHSH, CDR2 LQKENI. V trimming: 6 bases; J trimming: 2 bases; junction bases outside the gene matches: 6. The CDR3 contains 16 residues. The CDR3 loop is CASSPQGAAGANVLTF. For the CDR3, the DNA is TGTGCCAGCTCCCCCCAGGGGGCGGCTGGGGCCAACGTCCTGACTTTC.

The chain links TRBV6-5 to TRBJ1-1; D might be TRBD1 (6 bases). The germline V gene has CDR1 MNHEY and CDR2 SVGAGI. The CDR3 loop spans 13 amino acids. V was clipped by 6 bases and J by 3 bases, with 11 bases between them. Here the CDR3 reads CASRRQVHTEAFF. In DNA form, the CDR3 reads TGTGCCAGCAGACGACAGGTCCACACTGAAGCTTTCTTT.

J is TRBJ2-2 and V is TRBV24-1; tentative D call: TRBD1 (5 bases). The CDR3 extends over 16 amino acids. Between the trimmed V and J ends, which lost 2 bases and 8 bases, there was a span of 17 bases. CDR1 is KGHDR, CDR2 SFDVKD, per germline. CDR3 amino acids: CATSDSSVGLEGELFF. The CDR3 region has the DNA TGTGCCACCAGTGATTCTTCGGTGGGGCTTGAAGGGGAGCTGTTTTTT.

V and J are TRBV14 and TRBJ1-1, with 9 bases lining up with TRBD1. The germline CDR1 and CDR2 sequences are SGHDN and FVKESK. The CDR3 sequence is 16 residues long. V shed 3 bases and J 4 bases; nucleotides not matched to a gene: 9. CDR3 nucleotide sequence: TGTGCCAGCAGCCACCGGACAGGGGTTAGAGGCACTGAAGCTTTCTTT. Its protein product is CASSHRTGVRGTEAFF. The full variable domain, completed using reference TRBV14 and TRBJ1-1, is EAGVTQFPSHSVIEKGQTVTLRCDPISGHDNLYWYRRVMGKEIKFLLHFVKESKQDESGMPNNRFLAERTGGTYSTLKVQPAELEDSGVYFCASSHRTGVRGTEAFFGQGTRLTVV.

In its sample, this clone was seen many times. CDR3 in DNA: TGTGCCAGCAGTGGGGGACTAGCGGCCTACGAGCAGTACTTC. Encoded protein: CASSGGLAAYEQYF. This rearrangement joins TRBV2 to TRBJ2-7, with 11 bases lining up with TRBD2. Germline CDR1 and CDR2: SNHLY and FYNNEI. The CDR3 length is 14 residues. V gave up 4 bases and J gave up 2 bases; unmatched junction bases: 1.

The rearrangement joins TRBV7-8 to TRBJ2-7, with TRBD2 matching over 7 bases. V trimming: 2 bases; J trimming: 0 bases; junction bases outside the gene matches: 4. The CDR3 is 15 amino acids. The germline gives CDR1 SGHVS, CDR2 FQNEAQ. CDR3 loop: CASSLRRESSYEQYF. In nucleotides, the CDR3 is TGTGCCAGCAGCTTACGGCGGGAGAGCTCCTACGAGCAGTACTTC.

The V gene is TRBV7-3, the J gene TRBJ2-2; TRBD1 matches 7 bases. After removal of 0 bases from V and 5 bases from J, the junction contained 3 bases not matched to a gene. This CDR3 region has 15 residues. Looked up from germline, CDR1 is SGHTA and CDR2 is FQGTGA. The CDR3 DNA reads as TGTGCCAGCAGCTTAACGGGGACAGTTACCGGGGAGCTGTTTTTT. Its translation is CASSLTGTVTGELFF.

This chain joins TRBV27 and TRBJ2-1; 9 nucleotides line up with TRBD2. Germline V gene data show CDR1 as MNHEY and CDR2 as SMNVEV (reference sequence). The CDR3 has 16 amino acids. J was trimmed by 5 bases and V by 3 bases; bases with no gene match: 8. CDR3 region: CASSFLQAGGHNEQFF. CDR3 DNA: TGTGCCAGCAGTTTTTTACAAGCGGGAGGCCACAATGAGCAGTTCTTC.

The J gene is TRBJ2-7, the V gene TRBV11-2, with 7 nucleotides matching TRBD1. In germline, CDR1 is SGHAT, CDR2 FQNNGV. The CDR3 is made up of 15 amino acids. The V segment lost 3 bases and the J segment 3 bases; nucleotides outside the gene matches: 8. The CDR3 DNA sequence: TGTGCCAGCAGCTTTGAACAGGGGAGCGGCTACGAGCAGTACTTC. Translated: CASSFEQGSGYEQYF.

This sequence joins TRBV28 and TRBJ2-7; TRBD1 aligns across 7 bases. Trimming at V came to 3 bases and at J to 2 bases, leaving 4 bases not matched to a gene. CDR1 and CDR2 (germline): MDHEN, SYDVKM. The CDR3 contains 14 residues. In DNA form, the CDR3 reads TGTGCCAGCAGTTTTCCGACAGGGACCTACGAGCAGTACTTC. Translation: CASSFPTGTYEQYF.

This clone is a singleton in its sample. This rearrangement joins TRBV6-5 to TRBJ1-3; possible D gene TRBD1, 6 bases. In germline, CDR1 is MNHEY, CDR2 SVGAGI. The CDR3 totals 15 residues. V dropped 5 bases and J dropped 4 bases, with 15 bases sitting between them. CDR3 sequence (DNA): TGTGCCAGCAGTCAATCTGGGACACCCGGAAACACCATATATTTT. Its protein product is CASSQSGTPGNTIYF.

This sequence joins TRBV7-9 and TRBJ2-7; 12 positions match TRBD1. The V gene's germline CDR1 is SEHNR and CDR2 FQNEAQ (reference sequence). With 3 bases clipped from V and 4 bases from J, the junction kept 1 base outside the gene matches. The CDR3 is made up of 14 amino acids. In nucleotides, the CDR3 is TGTGCCAGCAGCTTGGGACAGGGGGCATACGAGCAGTACTTC. This translates into CASSLGQGAYEQYF.

The V call is TRBV3-1 (or the pseudogene TRBV3-2), the J call TRBJ2-7, with 8 bases that match TRBD2. This CDR3 is 14 amino acids long. V lost 3 bases, J lost 3 bases, and 4 bases stayed unmatched. The V gene's germline CDR1 is LGHDT and CDR2 YNNKEL (reference sequence). CDR3 bases: TGTGCCAGCAGCCAGGGAAGCGGGAGCTACGAGCAGTACTTC. It specifies CASSQGSGSYEQYF.

The chain couples TRBV5-1 to TRBJ2-3; TRBD2 matches 9 bases. Trimming took 0 bases from V and 3 from J; bases not matched to a gene: 5. Per germline, CDR1 SGHRS and CDR2 YFSETQ. CDR3 length equals 16 residues. The CDR3 DNA reads as TGCGCCAGCAGCTTGGCCAGGCTAGCGGGAACAGATACGCAGTATTTT. Amino acid sequence: CASSLARLAGTDTQYF.

This clone has a handful of counts. The chain recombines TRBV19 with TRBJ2-3; no definite D call. The CDR3 is made up of 16 amino acids. V gave up 5 bases and J gave up 2 bases, with 17 bases separating them. The germline V gene has CDR1 LNHDA and CDR2 SQIVND (reference sequence). The chain's CDR3 is CASSFLRNTNTDTQYF. CDR3 DNA: TGTGCCAGTAGTTTTCTTAGGAATACTAACACAGATACGCAGTATTTT.

The rearrangement links TRBV5-5 to TRBJ2-7, with 12 bases that match TRBD2. The V gene's germline CDR1 is SGHKS and CDR2 YYEKEE (reference sequence). CDR3 length: 18 amino acids. Trimming at V came to 0 bases and at J to 2 bases, leaving 9 bases not matched to a gene. The CDR3 DNA reads as TGTGCCAGCAGCTTGGCACTAGCGGGAGGTTCTAGGCCCTACGAGCAGTACTTC. Residues: CASSLALAGGSRPYEQYF.

The gene calls are TRBV9 and TRBJ2-5; 10 bases fit TRBD1. Germline V gene sequence: CDR1 SGDLS, CDR2 YYNGEE. The V and J ends lost 3 bases and 4 bases, in that order; junction bases with no gene match: 9. The CDR3 is 16 residues long. This CDR3 is CASSAPGQGRVETQYF. The CDR3 region has the DNA TGTGCCAGCAGCGCCCCGGGACAGGGGAGAGTAGAGACCCAGTACTTC.

Only one count was recorded for this clone. The V call is TRBV19, the J call TRBJ1-1; 8 nucleotides agree with TRBD1. CDR3 size: 16 residues. CDR1 and CDR2 from the germline V gene are LNHDA and SQIVND (reference sequence). V was pared by 3 bases and J by 0 bases, with 6 bases of the junction left unmatched. The CDR3 DNA sequence: TGTGCCAGTAGTATCCCCCGGACAGGGATGAACACTGAAGCTTTCTTT. Protein sequence: CASSIPRTGMNTEAFF.